This TCR beta chain was profiled in a study of blood T cell repertoires in COVID-19. Study context: COVID-19 samples collected from the United States, Italy and Spain covered acute and convalescent phases. T cells, B-cell-depleted T cells, or PBMCs provided the cDNA or gDNA that served as material.

The V gene's germline CDR1 is MNHEY and CDR2 SVGAGI. This CDR3 region has 15 residues. V lost 6 bases and J lost 3; bases outside the gene matches: 9. Methods used by the authors: Estimates of nucleated cell counts were drawn from the amplification of reference gene primers. Repertoires were generated with immunoSEQ multiplex PCR, while TCRdb's copy carries only in-frame clones and drops some. Clone size and V and J calls were adopted from that table, with D and trimming inferred from the DNA. The repertoire consists of 56,000 or so clones, with about 83% occurring once and the leading ten covering 3% to 5%.

Sequencing was done on a sample of peripheral blood. This TCR was recovered from a middle-aged man with acute or convalescent COVID-19. The chain has TRBV6-5 and TRBJ2-7; 9 bases line up with TRBD2. DNA for the CDR3: TGTGCCAGCAGAGGGTTAGCGGGAGAGAACTACGAGCAGTACTTC. Amino acid sequence: CASRGLAGENYEQYF.